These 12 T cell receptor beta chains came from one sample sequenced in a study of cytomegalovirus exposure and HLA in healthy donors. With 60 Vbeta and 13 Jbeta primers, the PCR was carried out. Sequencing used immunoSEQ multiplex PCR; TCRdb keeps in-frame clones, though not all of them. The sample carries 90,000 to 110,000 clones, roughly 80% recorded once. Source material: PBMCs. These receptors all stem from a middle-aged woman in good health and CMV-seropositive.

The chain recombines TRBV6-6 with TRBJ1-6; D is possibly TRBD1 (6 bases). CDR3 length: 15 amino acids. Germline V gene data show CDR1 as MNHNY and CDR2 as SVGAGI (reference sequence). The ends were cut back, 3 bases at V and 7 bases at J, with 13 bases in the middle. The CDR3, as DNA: TGTGCCAGCAGTTATCAGGGGAAGAGGAATTCACCCCTCCACTTT. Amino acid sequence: CASSYQGKRNSPLHF.

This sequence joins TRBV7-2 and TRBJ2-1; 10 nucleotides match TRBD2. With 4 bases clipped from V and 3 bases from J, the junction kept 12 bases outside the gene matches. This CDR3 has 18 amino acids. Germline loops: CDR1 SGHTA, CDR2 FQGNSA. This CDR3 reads CASSSHLLAGVIYNEQFF. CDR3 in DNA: TGTGCCAGCAGCTCCCATCTTCTAGCGGGAGTAATCTACAATGAGCAGTTCTTC.

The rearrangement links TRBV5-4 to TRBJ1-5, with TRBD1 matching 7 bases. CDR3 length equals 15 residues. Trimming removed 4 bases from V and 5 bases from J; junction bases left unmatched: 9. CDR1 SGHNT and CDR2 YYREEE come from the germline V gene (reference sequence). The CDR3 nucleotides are TGTGCCAGCAGCCCCGACGGGACAGCACATCAGCCCCAGCATTTT. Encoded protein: CASSPDGTAHQPQHF.

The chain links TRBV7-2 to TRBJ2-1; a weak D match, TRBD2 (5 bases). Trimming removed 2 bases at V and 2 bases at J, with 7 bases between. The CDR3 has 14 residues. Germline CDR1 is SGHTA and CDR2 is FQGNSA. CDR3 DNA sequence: TGTGCCAGCAGCTTAACTAGAACCTACAATGAGCAGTTCTTC. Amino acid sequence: CASSLTRTYNEQFF.

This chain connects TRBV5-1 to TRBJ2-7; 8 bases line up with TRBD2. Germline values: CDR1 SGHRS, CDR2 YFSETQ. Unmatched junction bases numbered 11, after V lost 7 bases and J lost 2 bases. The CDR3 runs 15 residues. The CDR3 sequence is CASSRGGGEAYEQYF. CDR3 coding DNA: TGCGCCAGCTCTCGGGGGGGAGGGGAAGCCTACGAGCAGTACTTC.

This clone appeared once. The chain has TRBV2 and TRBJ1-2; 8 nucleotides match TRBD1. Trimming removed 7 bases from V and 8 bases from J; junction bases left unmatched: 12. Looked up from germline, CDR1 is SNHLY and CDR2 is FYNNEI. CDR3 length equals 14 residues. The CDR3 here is CASTEPGGPFGYTF. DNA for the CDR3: TGTGCCAGCACCGAACCAGGGGGCCCCTTCGGCTACACCTTC.

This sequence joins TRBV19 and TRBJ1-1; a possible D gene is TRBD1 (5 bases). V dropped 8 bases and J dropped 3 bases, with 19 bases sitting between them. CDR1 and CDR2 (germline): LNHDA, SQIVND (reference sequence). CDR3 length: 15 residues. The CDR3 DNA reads TGTGCCAGTGAAGTGGGTAGGGGCCGGGACACTGAAGCTTTCTTT. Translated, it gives CASEVGRGRDTEAFF.

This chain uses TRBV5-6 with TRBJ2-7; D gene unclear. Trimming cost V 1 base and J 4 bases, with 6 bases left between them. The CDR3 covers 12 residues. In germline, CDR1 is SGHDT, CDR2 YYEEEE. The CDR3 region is CASSLYGYEQYF. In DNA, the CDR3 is TGTGCCAGCAGCTTGTACGGGTACGAGCAGTACTTC.

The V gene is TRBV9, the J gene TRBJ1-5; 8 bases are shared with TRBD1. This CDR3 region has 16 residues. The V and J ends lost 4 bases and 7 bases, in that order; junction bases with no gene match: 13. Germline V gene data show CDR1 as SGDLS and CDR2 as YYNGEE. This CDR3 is CASSSGDRGGEQPQHF. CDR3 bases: TGTGCCAGCAGCTCAGGAGACAGGGGCGGCGAGCAGCCCCAGCATTTT.

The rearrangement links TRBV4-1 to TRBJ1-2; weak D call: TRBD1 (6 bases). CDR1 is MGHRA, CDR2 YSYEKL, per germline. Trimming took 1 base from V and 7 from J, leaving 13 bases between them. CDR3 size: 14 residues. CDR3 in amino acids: CASSQVVRGIGYTF. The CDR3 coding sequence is TGCGCCAGCAGCCAAGTCGTCAGGGGTATTGGCTACACCTTC.

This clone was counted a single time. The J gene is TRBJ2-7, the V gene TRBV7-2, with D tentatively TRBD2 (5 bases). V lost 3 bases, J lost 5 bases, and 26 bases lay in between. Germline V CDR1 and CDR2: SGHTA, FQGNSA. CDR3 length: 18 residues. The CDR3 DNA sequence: TGTGCCAGCAGCTTTACGAGATCCACGGACTGGGCGAGAGACGAGCAGTACTTC. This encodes CASSFTRSTDWARDEQYF. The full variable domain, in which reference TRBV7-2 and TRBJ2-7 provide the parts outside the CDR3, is GAGVSQSPSNKVTEKGKDVELRCDPISGHTALYWYRQSLGQGLEFLIYFQGNSAPDKSGLPSDRFSAERTGGSVSTLTIQRTQQEDSAVYLCASSFTRSTDWARDEQYFGPGTRLTVT.

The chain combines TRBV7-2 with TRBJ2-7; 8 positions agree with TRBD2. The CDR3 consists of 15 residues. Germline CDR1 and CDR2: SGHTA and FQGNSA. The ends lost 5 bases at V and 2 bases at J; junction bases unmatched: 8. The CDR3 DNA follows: TGTGCCAGCAGCCCGGTAGCGGGGCGAACCTACGAGCAGTACTTC. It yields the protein CASSPVAGRTYEQYF.